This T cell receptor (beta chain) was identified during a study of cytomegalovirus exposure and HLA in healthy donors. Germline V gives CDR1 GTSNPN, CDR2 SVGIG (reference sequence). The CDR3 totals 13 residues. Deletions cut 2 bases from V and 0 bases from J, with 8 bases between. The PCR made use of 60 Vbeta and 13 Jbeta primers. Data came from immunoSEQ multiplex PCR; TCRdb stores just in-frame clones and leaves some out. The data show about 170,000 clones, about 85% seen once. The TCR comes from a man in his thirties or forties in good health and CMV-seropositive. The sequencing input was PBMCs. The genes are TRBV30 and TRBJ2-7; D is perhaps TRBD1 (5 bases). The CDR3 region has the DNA TGTGCCTGGAGTAGGCAGGGCTCCTACGAGCAGTACTTC. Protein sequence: CAWSRQGSYEQYF.